Listed below are T cell receptor beta chains from one sample, sequenced in a study of OX40 agonist ivuxolimab in advanced cancers. Libraries were prepared by immunoSEQ multiplex PCR; TCRdb keeps only in-frame clonotypes and omits some of them. The sample includes some 80,000 clones, more than 70% of them seen just once. The sequencing here drew on CD4+ or CD8+ T cells sorted from blood, taken in a trial of the OX40 agonist ivuxolimab. Receptor source: an adult with an advanced solid tumor such as melanoma, head and neck, liver or kidney cancer. The CDR3 runs from the conserved cysteine through the conserved F or W. D genes are given only for firm matches. Some rows mark clone size as missing; the rest say once, few, many or name a class of expanded clone.

abundance	v_gene	j_gene	d_gene	CDR3aa	CDR3nt
NA	TRBV21-1	TRBJ1-6	NA	CASSSQTANSPLHF	TGTGCCAGCAGCTCTCAGACAGCGAATTCACCCCTCCACTTT
NA	TRBV6-1	TRBJ2-5	TRBD1	CASSVDRGWETQYF	TGTGCCAGCAGTGTGGACAGGGGTTGGGAGACCCAGTACTTC
NA	TRBV19	TRBJ1-2	NA	CASRQGVLGYTF	TGTGCCAGTAGACAGGGAGTACTTGGCTACACCTTC
NA	TRBV5-1	TRBJ2-3	TRBD2	CASSTRGLATDTQYF	TGCGCCAGCAGCACCCGAGGACTAGCCACAGATACGCAGTATTTT
once	TRBV2	TRBJ1-2	NA	CASSESGSYGYTF	TGTGCCAGCAGTGAAAGTGGGAGCTATGGCTACACCTTC
NA	TRBV23-1	TRBJ2-4	NA	CASSVKNIQYF	TGCGCCAGCAGTGTTAAAAACATTCAGTACTTC
NA	TRBV6-5	TRBJ2-2	NA	CASSYRQLADSGELFF	TGTGCCAGCAGTTACAGGCAACTAGCAGACTCCGGGGAGCTGTTTTTT
NA	TRBV11-2	TRBJ1-3	NA	CASSLGFGNTIYF	TGTGCCAGCAGCTTAGGGTTCGGAAACACCATATATTTT
NA	TRBV27	TRBJ2-1	TRBD2	CASSLLGLAGGPTNNEQFF	TGTGCCAGCAGTTTATTGGGACTAGCGGGGGGACCTACAAACAATGAGCAGTTCTTC
NA	TRBV10-2	TRBJ2-5	TRBD2	CASGLAEGGTQYF	TGCGCCAGTGGACTAGCGGAGGGAGGGACCCAGTACTTC
NA	TRBV11-2	TRBJ2-1	TRBD1	CASSLNRGEGMEQFF	TGTGCCAGCAGCTTAAACAGGGGTGAGGGAATGGAGCAGTTCTTC
NA	TRBV18	TRBJ2-3	NA	CASSPRQGRAAGQDTQYF	TGTGCCAGCTCACCAAGGCAGGGGAGGGCGGCGGGGCAAGATACGCAGTATTTT
NA	TRBV20-1	TRBJ1-1	NA	CSARGPKEAFF	TGCAGTGCTAGAGGGCCAAAAGAAGCTTTCTTT
NA	TRBV2	TRBJ2-1	TRBD2	CASREGLGSYNEQFF	TGTGCCAGCAGGGAGGGACTAGGCTCCTACAATGAGCAGTTCTTC
few	TRBV10-2	TRBJ2-1	TRBD2	CASQAGLAGQGQFF	TGCGCCAGCCAGGCCGGACTAGCGGGCCAGGGGCAGTTCTTC
NA	TRBV20-1	TRBJ1-1	NA	CSASTEAFF	TGCAGTGCTAGTACTGAAGCTTTCTTT
NA	TRBV5-6	TRBJ1-1	NA	CASSYDSNTEAFF	TGTGCCAGCAGCTATGACAGCAACACTGAAGCTTTCTTT
few	TRBV27	TRBJ1-1	NA	CASRWNRNTEAFF	TGTGCCAGCAGATGGAACAGGAACACTGAAGCTTTCTTT
NA	TRBV6-6	TRBJ2-1	TRBD1	CASSYDRVSYNEQFF	TGTGCCAGCAGTTATGACAGGGTATCCTACAATGAGCAGTTCTTC
NA	TRBV9	TRBJ2-6	NA	CASSVAGGANVLTF	TGTGCCAGCAGCGTAGCTGGTGGGGCCAACGTCCTGACTTTC
NA	TRBV6-5	TRBJ2-1	NA	CASSYSKGERHEQFF	TGTGCCAGCAGTTACTCGAAAGGTGAGCGGCATGAGCAGTTCTTC
once	TRBV21-1	TRBJ1-2	NA	CASSKAGGKDGYTF	TGTGCCAGCAGCAAAGCGGGAGGTAAAGATGGCTACACCTTC